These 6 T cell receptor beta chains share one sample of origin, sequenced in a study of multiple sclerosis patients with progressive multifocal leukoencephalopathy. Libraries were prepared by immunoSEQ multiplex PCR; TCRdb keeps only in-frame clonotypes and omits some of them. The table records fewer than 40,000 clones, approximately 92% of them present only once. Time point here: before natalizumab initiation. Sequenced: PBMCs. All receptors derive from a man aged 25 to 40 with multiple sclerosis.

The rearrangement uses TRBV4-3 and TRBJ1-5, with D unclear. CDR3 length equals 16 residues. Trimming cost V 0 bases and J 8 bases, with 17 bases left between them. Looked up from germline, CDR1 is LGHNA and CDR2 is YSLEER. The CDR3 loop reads CASSQELYGDFKPQHF. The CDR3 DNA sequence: TGCGCCAGCAGCCAAGAGCTCTATGGGGATTTCAAGCCCCAGCATTTT.

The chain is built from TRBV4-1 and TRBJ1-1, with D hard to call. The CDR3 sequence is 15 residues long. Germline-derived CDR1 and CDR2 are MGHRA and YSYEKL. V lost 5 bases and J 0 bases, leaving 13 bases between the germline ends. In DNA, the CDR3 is TGCGCCAGCAGCATAGACCCCAGGCTGAACACTGAAGCTTTCTTT. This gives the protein CASSIDPRLNTEAFF.

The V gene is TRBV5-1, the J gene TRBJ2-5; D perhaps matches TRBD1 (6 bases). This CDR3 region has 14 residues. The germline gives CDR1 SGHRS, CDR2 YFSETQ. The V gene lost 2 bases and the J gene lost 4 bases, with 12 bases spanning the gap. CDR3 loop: CASSFQGSRETQYF. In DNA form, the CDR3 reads TGCGCCAGCAGCTTCCAGGGGAGTAGAGAGACCCAGTACTTC.

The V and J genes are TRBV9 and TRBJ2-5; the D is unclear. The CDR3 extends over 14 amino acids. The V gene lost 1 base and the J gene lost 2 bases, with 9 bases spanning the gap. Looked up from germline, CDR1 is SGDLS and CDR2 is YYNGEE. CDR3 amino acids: CASSVLSGQETQYF. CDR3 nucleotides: TGTGCCAGCAGCGTATTATCGGGTCAAGAGACCCAGTACTTC.

The CDR3 region has the DNA TGCGCCAGCAGCCAAAACCAGGGACAGGGCACAAACACCATATATTTT. Translation gives CASSQNQGQGTNTIYF. The chain recombines TRBV4-1 with TRBJ1-3; 9 bases map to TRBD1. V lost 2 bases, J lost 6 bases, and 8 bases stayed unmatched. Germline V lookup: CDR1 MGHRA, CDR2 YSYEKL. This CDR3 is 16 amino acids long.

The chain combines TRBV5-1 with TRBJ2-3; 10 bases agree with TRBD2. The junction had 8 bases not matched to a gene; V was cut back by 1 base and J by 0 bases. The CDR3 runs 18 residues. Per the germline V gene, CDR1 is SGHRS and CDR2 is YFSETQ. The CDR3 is CASSLWSSGSGSTDTQYF. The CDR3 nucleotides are TGCGCCAGCAGCTTGTGGTCTAGCGGGAGTGGGAGCACAGATACGCAGTATTTT. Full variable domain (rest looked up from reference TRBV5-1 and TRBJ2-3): KAGVTQTPRYLIKTRGQQVTLSCSPISGHRSVSWYQQTPGQGLQFLFEYFSETQRNKGNFPGRFSGRQFSNSRSEMNVSTLELGDSALYLCASSLWSSGSGSTDTQYFGPGTRLTVL.